The 8 T cell receptor beta chains in this list originate from one sample, sequenced in a study of CD8 T cells in Susac syndrome (dated by TCRdb to between 2019 and 2020). Library generation was performed with the immunoSEQ multiplex PCR assay. RNA was extracted using the RNeasy kit, and roughly 0.5 to 1 microgram was reverse transcribed with random hexamers. Using fastp trimming at Q25 and MiXCR clonotype assembly, TCRdb reanalyzed the public sequencing data and kept in-frame beta chains. CDR3 protein sequences are deduplicated, and each keeps its most common genes and DNA. The sample records 100,000 to 150,000 distinct CDR3 sequences, 75% to 90% of which are singletons. Clones ranked in the top ten supply about 0.51% of the sample. Material: CD8+ T cells from PBMCs. The receptors stem from a human donor with multiple sclerosis.

The V and J genes are TRBV12-3 or TRBV12-4 and TRBJ1-1; a weak D match, TRBD1 (6 bases). The CDR3 consists of 12 residues. The V and J ends lost 8 bases and 4 bases respectively, with 11 bases between them. In nucleotides, the CDR3 is TGTGCCAGCCAGGGGTCTGGCACTGAAGCTTTCTTT. Translation gives CASQGSGTEAFF.

The rearrangement joins TRBV4-1 to TRBJ2-6; no clear D gene. Germline assignment: CDR1 MGHRA and CDR2 YSYEKL. This CDR3 region has 16 residues. Trimming shortened V by 0 bases and J by 0 bases, and 6 bases separated the two germline ends. The CDR3: CASSQDRISGANVLTF. CDR3 DNA: TGCGCCAGCAGCCAAGATCGCATCTCTGGGGCCAACGTCCTGACTTTC.

The chain uses TRBV7-6 and TRBJ2-1, with a tentative D call TRBD1 (6 bases). Trimming removed 1 base at V and 6 bases at J, with 10 bases between. In germline, CDR1 is SGHVS, CDR2 FNYEAQ. This CDR3 has 14 amino acids. The CDR3 coding sequence is TGTGCCAGCAGCTTAGTAGGGGGTAGCAATGAGCAGTTCTTC. Translated, it gives CASSLVGGSNEQFF.

The chain employs TRBV7-8 and TRBJ2-7, with a weak D call TRBD1 (7 bases). Trimming cost V 4 bases and J 2 bases, with 12 bases left between them. CDR3 length: 14 amino acids. Germline CDR1 is SGHVS and CDR2 is FQNEAQ. The CDR3 region has the DNA TGTGCCAGCAGCTCGGGGGACAGTGCCTACGAGCAGTACTTC. Encoded protein: CASSSGDSAYEQYF.

This chain joins TRBV7-9 and TRBJ2-1; perhaps TRBD2 as D (8 bases). With 8 bases removed from V and 8 bases from J, the gap between germline ends came to 22 bases. Per the germline V gene, CDR1 is SEHNR and CDR2 is FQNEAQ (reference sequence). The CDR3 contains 15 residues. The CDR3 region has the DNA TGTGCCAGCTCCGGGAGGGGGCATGGGGTCGATGAGCAGTTCTTC. Its translation is CASSGRGHGVDEQFF.

Here the CDR3 reads CASSFRDSQETQYF. Written as DNA, the CDR3 is TGTGCCAGCAGCTTCCGGGACAGCCAAGAGACCCAGTACTTC. The chain carries TRBV5-4 and TRBJ2-5; the match to TRBD1 covers 7 bases. J was trimmed by 1 base and V by 2 bases; bases with no gene match: 2. There are 14 residues in the CDR3. Germline CDR1 SGHNT, CDR2 YYREEE (reference sequence).

This clonotype was counted a single time. V gene TRBV4-1 combines with J gene TRBJ2-7, with D uncertain. CDR3 size: 14 residues. The V gene's germline CDR1 is MGHRA and CDR2 YSYEKL. V gave up 4 bases and J gave up 3 bases, with 13 bases separating them. The CDR3 loop reads CASSPTTAFYEQYF. The DNA of the CDR3 is TGCGCCAGCAGCCCAACTACAGCATTCTACGAGCAGTACTTC.

The rearrangement uses TRBV19 and TRBJ2-2; perhaps TRBD1 as D (5 bases). V was shortened by 6 bases and J by 5 bases, with 13 bases between the two germline ends. The CDR3 contains 14 residues. Per germline, CDR1 LNHDA and CDR2 SQIVND (reference sequence). The CDR3 here is CASSHPKGTGELFF. The DNA for the CDR3 is TGTGCCAGTAGCCACCCCAAGGGGACCGGGGAGCTGTTTTTT.